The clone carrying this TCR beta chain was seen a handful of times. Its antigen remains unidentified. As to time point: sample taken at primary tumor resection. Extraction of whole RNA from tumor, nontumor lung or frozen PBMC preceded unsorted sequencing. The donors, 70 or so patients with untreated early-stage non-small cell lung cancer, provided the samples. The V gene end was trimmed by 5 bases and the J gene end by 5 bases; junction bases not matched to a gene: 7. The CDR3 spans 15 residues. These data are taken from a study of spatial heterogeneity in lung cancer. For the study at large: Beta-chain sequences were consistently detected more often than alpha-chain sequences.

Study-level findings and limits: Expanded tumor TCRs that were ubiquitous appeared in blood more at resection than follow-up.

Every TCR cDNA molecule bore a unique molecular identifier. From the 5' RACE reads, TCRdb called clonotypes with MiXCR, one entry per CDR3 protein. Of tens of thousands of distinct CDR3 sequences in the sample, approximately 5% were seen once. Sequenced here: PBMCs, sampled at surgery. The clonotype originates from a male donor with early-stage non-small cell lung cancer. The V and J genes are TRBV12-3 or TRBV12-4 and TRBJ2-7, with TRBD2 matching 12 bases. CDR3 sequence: CASSTGLAGPHEQYF. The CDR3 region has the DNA TGTGCCAGCAGTACTGGACTAGCGGGGCCTCACGAGCAGTACTTC.